This TCR beta chain was found in a study of OX40 agonist ivuxolimab in advanced cancers. The overall study: Mean age approximately 59 years, range about 23 to 79; about 81% male. Under the entry rules, prior anti-PD-1, anti-PD-L1 or anti-CTLA-4 therapy was allowed, and about 40% had some.

The table lists this clone with a count of one. Its specificity is not known. The study's findings and limits: Patients with a partial response at 0.1-3.0 mg/kg had among the lowest clonal expansion.

CDR3 length equals 16 residues. V lost 3 bases and J 5 bases, leaving 17 bases between the germline ends. CDR1 is KGHSH and CDR2 is LQKENI in the germline V gene. Clones were read by immunoSEQ multiplex PCR, and TCRdb kept only the in-frame ones, dropping some. The sample lists more than 45,000 clones, about 80% occurring once. The V gene is TRBV18, the J gene TRBJ2-1; D might be TRBD1 (5 bases). The receptor was isolated from an adult with an advanced solid tumor such as melanoma, head and neck, liver or kidney cancer. This material consisted of CD4+ or CD8+ T cells sorted from blood, taken in a trial of the OX40 agonist ivuxolimab. For the CDR3, the DNA is TGTGCCAGCTCACCCTACCCCGCGGACATAAACAATGAGCAGTTCTTC. Protein product: CASSPYPADINNEQFF. Filled out from reference TRBV18 and TRBJ2-1, the complete variable domain reads NAGVMQNPRHLVRRRGQEARLRCSPMKGHSHVYWYRQLPEEGLKFMVYLQKENIIDESGMPKERFSAEFPKEGPSILRIQQVVRGDSAAYFCASSPYPADINNEQFFGPGTRLTVL.